The rows below give T cell receptor beta chains drawn from one sample of a study of blood T cell repertoires in COVID-19. Profiled with immunoSEQ multiplex PCR; TCRdb holds only in-frame clones, not every one. The data show just under 65,000 clones, with 76% seen just once and roughly 47% held by the top ten. What was sequenced was peripheral blood. These receptor sequences come from a woman of 80 years or more with acute or convalescent COVID-19. CDR3s include the opening cysteine and the closing phenylalanine or tryptophan. The D gene is left open where the match is weak. Part of the rows lack a size; the others show once, few, many or a class for expanded clones.

clone_size j_call d_call v_call cdr3_aa cdr3_nt
NA TRBJ1-1 TRBD1 TRBV7-9 CASSLRQGDTEAFF TGTGCCAGCAGCCTCCGACAGGGGGACACTGAAGCTTTCTTT
once TRBJ1-3 TRBD1 TRBV18 CASCPGTASGNTIYF TGTGCCAGCTGCCCAGGGACAGCGTCGGGGAACACCATATATTTT
NA TRBJ2-1 TRBD2 TRBV7-3 CASSPRVAGGVSSYNEQFF TGTGCCAGCAGCCCCAGGGTAGCGGGCGGGGTGAGCTCCTACAATGAGCAGTTCTTC
NA TRBJ1-1 TRBD1 TRBV11-2 CASSYRDRGPGTEAFF TGTGCCAGCAGCTACCGGGACAGGGGGCCGGGAACTGAAGCTTTCTTT
NA TRBJ1-5 TRBD1 TRBV2 CASSGQGTNNQPQHF TGTGCCAGCAGTGGACAGGGGACAAACAATCAGCCCCAGCATTTT
NA TRBJ1-4 NA TRBV28 CASSGAGDYDEKLFF TGTGCCAGCAGTGGTGCAGGGGACTACGATGAAAAACTGTTTTTT
NA TRBJ2-3 NA TRBV7-9 CASSLRESDTQYF TGTGCCAGCAGCTTACGGGAGTCAGATACGCAGTATTTT
NA TRBJ2-7 TRBD1 TRBV7-9 CASSSDQLDRGRTYEQYF TGTGCCAGCAGCTCCGATCAGCTAGACAGGGGGCGGACCTACGAGCAGTACTTC
NA TRBJ1-5 TRBD1 TRBV7-8 CASSPTTGNNQPQHF TGTGCCAGCAGCCCAACGACAGGGAACAATCAGCCCCAGCATTTT
NA TRBJ1-2 TRBD1 TRBV28 CASSPDRGLGYTF TGTGCCAGCAGCCCCGACAGGGGGCTTGGCTACACCTTC
few TRBJ1-1 TRBD1 TRBV5-1 CASSATGPATEAFF TGCGCCAGCAGCGCGACAGGGCCGGCCACTGAAGCTTTCTTT
once TRBJ1-2 TRBD1 TRBV7-9 CASSYRDRGEDGYTF TGTGCCAGCAGCTACCGGGACAGGGGAGAGGATGGCTACACCTTC
NA TRBJ2-3 TRBD2 TRBV10-3 CAIRPLAGGGDTQYF TGTGCCATCAGACCCCTAGCGGGAGGTGGGGATACGCAGTATTTT
few TRBJ1-1 NA TRBV6-5 CASSHQGSTEAFF TGTGCCAGCAGTCATCAGGGGAGCACTGAAGCTTTCTTT
NA TRBJ2-2 NA TRBV2 CASSRDQGPTGELFF TGTGCCAGCAGCCGGGACCAGGGGCCCACCGGGGAGCTGTTTTTT
NA TRBJ2-1 TRBD2 TRBV7-2 CASSSASGSSYNEQFF TGTGCCAGCAGCTCAGCCAGCGGGAGCTCCTACAATGAGCAGTTCTTC
NA TRBJ2-1 TRBD2 TRBV7-6 CASSFMGIAGGGNEQFF TGTGCCAGCAGCTTTATGGGGATAGCGGGAGGAGGAAATGAGCAGTTCTTC
NA TRBJ2-2 NA TRBV5-5 CASSPPGTNTGELFF TGTGCCAGCAGTCCGCCCGGGACGAACACCGGGGAGCTGTTTTTT
NA TRBJ2-3 TRBD2 TRBV7-6 CASSFTSGVGSTDTQYF TGTGCCAGCAGCTTTACTAGCGGGGTGGGGAGCACAGATACGCAGTATTTT
NA TRBJ2-1 TRBD2 TRBV9 CASSVAGSGSRNEQFF TGTGCCAGCAGCGTAGCAGGTAGCGGGAGTCGGAATGAGCAGTTCTTC
NA TRBJ2-1 TRBD1 TRBV6-5 CASSYRGTGAYNEQFF TGTGCCAGCAGTTATAGGGGAACAGGGGCCTACAATGAGCAGTTCTTC
NA TRBJ2-3 NA TRBV18 CASCPGLHMDTQYF TGTGCCAGCTGCCCGGGACTCCATATGGATACGCAGTATTTT
few TRBJ1-5 TRBD1 TRBV2 CASQLFGRGQGLGQPQHF TGTGCCAGCCAACTTTTCGGCCGGGGACAGGGACTGGGGCAGCCCCAGCATTTT
once TRBJ2-5 NA TRBV2 CASRRDLETQYF TGTGCCAGCCGTAGGGACTTAGAGACCCAGTACTTC
NA TRBJ2-5 NA TRBV7-9 CASSSRETQYF TGTGCCAGCAGCTCCAGGGAGACCCAGTACTTC
NA TRBJ2-7 TRBD2 TRBV18 CASSSGLASEQYF TGTGCCAGCTCATCGGGACTAGCTAGTGAGCAGTACTTC
many TRBJ2-5 TRBD2 TRBV3-1/TRBV3-2 CASSQDLQTSGRASETQYF TGTGCCAGCAGCCAAGATCTACAGACTAGCGGGAGGGCCTCAGAGACCCAGTACTTC
NA TRBJ2-5 NA TRBV11-1 CASSLEARGETQYF TGTGCCAGCAGCTTAGAGGCGAGAGGAGAGACCCAGTACTTC
NA TRBJ1-3 NA TRBV5-4 CASSLGTAANTIYF TGTGCCAGCAGCTTGGGGACAGCCGCCAACACCATATATTTT
few TRBJ1-1 NA TRBV5-1 CASSSEQPNTEAFF TGCGCCAGCAGCTCGGAACAGCCGAACACTGAAGCTTTCTTT
NA TRBJ1-4 TRBD1 TRBV2 CASSVVQGAANEKLFF TGTGCCAGCAGTGTAGTACAGGGGGCCGCTAATGAAAAACTGTTTTTT
NA TRBJ1-1 NA TRBV6-5 CASIPAGGNTEAFF TGTGCCAGCATCCCGGCGGGGGGGAACACTGAAGCTTTCTTT
NA TRBJ2-2 TRBD2 TRBV30 CAWSASGSYLAGELFF TGTGCCTGGAGTGCGAGCGGGAGTTACCTTGCCGGGGAGCTGTTTTTT
few TRBJ2-7 TRBD2 TRBV7-8 CASSSTEGREHLYF TGTGCCAGCAGCTCTACTGAAGGGCGGGAGCATCTTTACTTC
NA TRBJ1-6 NA TRBV2 CASRNRERNSPLHF TGTGCCAGCCGAAACAGGGAACGGAATTCACCCCTCCACTTT
many TRBJ2-1 TRBD2 TRBV9 CASSVEEAGVDEQFF TGTGCCAGCAGCGTAGAGGAAGCGGGAGTAGATGAGCAGTTCTTC
NA TRBJ1-2 TRBD1 TRBV30 CAWRQTGVRGYTF TGTGCCTGGAGGCAGACAGGGGTCAGAGGCTACACCTTC
NA TRBJ2-1 TRBD2 TRBV7-9 CAAGNRGLAGESEQFF TGTGCCGCGGGTAACCGGGGACTAGCGGGAGAAAGTGAGCAGTTCTTC
NA TRBJ1-3 NA TRBV6-5 CASTSLGGSGNTIYF TGTGCCAGCACCTCCCTCGGTGGTTCAGGAAACACCATATATTTT
NA TRBJ1-5 TRBD1 TRBV9 CASSASGGRNQPQHF TGTGCCAGCAGCGCTTCAGGGGGCCGCAATCAGCCCCAGCATTTT
few TRBJ2-7 TRBD2 TRBV30 CAWRKTSGSSYEQYF TGTGCCTGGAGGAAGACTAGCGGTTCATCCTACGAGCAGTACTTC